The 22 T cell receptor beta chains below all came from one sample that was sequenced in a study of blood T cells in healthy people across ages. It was with a sample-barcoded 5' primer and a J-beta primer mix that a second PCR of about 6 to 12 cycles was run. Each CDR3 protein is one row after TCRdb ran MiXCR on the 5' RACE reads. This table has 1.5 million to 2 million distinct CDR3 sequences, over 25% appearing once. The sample consisted of blood. These receptors were taken from a woman aged 30 to 39 in good health.

This clonotype was observed a few times. The V and J genes are TRBV20-1 and TRBJ2-7; tentatively, D is TRBD2 (5 bases). The germline V gene encodes CDR1 DFQATT and CDR2 SNEGSKA (reference sequence). V was shortened by 4 bases and J by 0 bases, with 16 bases between the two germline ends. The CDR3 consists of 15 residues. Here the CDR3 DNA reads TGCAGTGCTATGAACCCCGCGGGCGCCTCCTACGAGCAGTACTTC. The encoded protein is CSAMNPAGASYEQYF.

The chain carries TRBV24-1 and TRBJ2-3; D might be TRBD2 (6 bases). The CDR3 is 16 amino acids. The germline CDR1 and CDR2 sequences are KGHDR and SFDVKD. Between the trimmed V and J ends, which lost 1 base and 0 bases, there was a span of 10 bases. The CDR3 sequence: CATSDFIGGSTDTQYF. Here the CDR3 DNA reads TGTGCCACCAGTGATTTTATCGGGGGTAGCACAGATACGCAGTATTTT.

The V and J genes are TRBV5-1 and TRBJ2-7, with D perhaps being TRBD1 or TRBD2 (6 bases each). Deletions cut 7 bases from V and 3 bases from J, with 23 bases between. Germline loops: CDR1 SGHRS, CDR2 YFSETQ. CDR3 length equals 16 residues. The CDR3 DNA reads as TGCGCCAGCTCCACGGGGGCCCCCCTTATGGTCTACGAGCAGTACTTC. Its protein is CASSTGAPLMVYEQYF.

This clonotype came up a few times. One end of the junction does not line up with germline, which may come from a read error. The chain joins TRBV5-1 to TRBJ2-6; 7 positions agree with TRBD2. CDR3 length: 16 residues. The V gene's germline CDR1 is SGHRS and CDR2 YFSETQ. CDR3 sequence reads: CASSPRGGSGASVLTF. CDR3 DNA sequence: TGCGCCAGCAGCCCTCGCGGGGGATCTGGGGCCAGCGTCCTGACTTTC.

The rearrangement uses TRBV6-2 or TRBV6-3 and TRBJ1-5; the D is unclear. CDR1 is MNHEY, CDR2 SVGEGT, per germline. The CDR3 extends over 14 amino acids. The V gene lost 6 bases and the J gene lost 2 bases, with 11 bases spanning the gap. Here the CDR3 DNA reads TGTGCCAGCAGGACCTCCCGGGGCAATCAGCCCCAGCATTTT. Protein sequence: CASRTSRGNQPQHF.

This clonotype was recorded at least ten times. The chain uses TRBV7-2 and TRBJ2-1; TRBD1 agrees at 7 bases. CDR1 is SGHTA, CDR2 FQGNSA, per germline. The J segment lost 6 bases and the V segment lost 3 bases, leaving 11 bases of the junction unmatched. CDR3 length: 16 amino acids. The CDR3 DNA follows: TGTGCCAGCAGCTTTCTAACCGGGACAGCCGCCAATGAGCAGTTCTTC. Its translation: CASSFLTGTAANEQFF. Together with reference TRBV7-2 and TRBJ2-1, the CDR3 gives the full variable domain: GAGVSQSPSNKVTEKGKDVELRCDPISGHTALYWYRQSLGQGLEFLIYFQGNSAPDKSGLPSDRFSAERTGGSVSTLTIQRTQQEDSAVYLCASSFLTGTAANEQFFGPGTRLTVL.

This clonotype has ten or more counts. V is TRBV5-5 and J is TRBJ2-1; 10 bases agree with TRBD2. The germline CDR1 and CDR2 sequences are SGHKS and YYEKEE (reference sequence). J was trimmed by 15 bases and V by 0 bases; bases with no gene match: 9. The CDR3 has 14 amino acids. CDR3 sequence reads: CASSLDPSGGVRFF. In DNA, the CDR3 is TGTGCCAGCAGCTTGGATCCTAGCGGGGGAGTACGGTTCTTC.

Points on this clonotype: A much larger clone is a single base away; this may be a read error. The genes are TRBV5-1 and TRBJ2-7, with D possibly matching TRBD2 (6 bases). Germline values: CDR1 SGHRS, CDR2 YFSETQ. The CDR3 totals 15 residues. This CDR3 is CASSPPTGDSYGQYF. CDR3 bases: TGCGCCAGCAGCCCTCCTACGGGAGATTCCTACGGGCAGTACTTC. Variable domain in full (rest from reference TRBV5-1 and TRBJ2-7): KAGVTQTPRYLIKTRGQQVTLSCSPISGHRSVSWYQQTPGQGLQFLFEYFSETQRNKGNFPGRFSGRQFSNSRSEMNVSTLELGDSALYLCASSPPTGDSYGQYFGPGTRLTVT.

The chain couples TRBV7-9 to TRBJ2-7; D tentatively fits TRBD1 or TRBD2 (6 bases each). V shed 4 bases and J shed 0 bases, with 13 bases lying between them. This CDR3 has 15 amino acids. The germline V gene has CDR1 SEHNR and CDR2 FQNEAQ (reference sequence). This CDR3 is CASSWRGVSSYEQYF. In DNA form, the CDR3 reads TGTGCCAGCAGCTGGAGGGGGGTTAGCTCCTACGAGCAGTACTTC.

This clonotype was seen only a few times. V is TRBV6-5 and J is TRBJ1-2, with TRBD1 identical over 7 bases. The CDR3 consists of 16 residues. V shed 6 bases and J 8 bases; nucleotides not matched to a gene: 18. The V gene's germline CDR1 is MNHEY and CDR2 SVGAGI. The CDR3 region is CASRNRKGQAYGGYTF. The DNA for the CDR3 is TGTGCCAGCAGGAATAGAAAAGGACAGGCCTATGGAGGCTACACCTTC.

This clonotype came up a few times. The V gene is TRBV6-6, the J gene TRBJ1-5; tentatively, D is TRBD1 (5 bases). The CDR3 is 14 residues long. The germline V gene has CDR1 MNHNY and CDR2 SVGAGI (reference sequence). Trimming left V 6 bases short and J 3 bases short, with 12 bases between. CDR3 bases: TGTGCCAGCAGCGCCTCAGGGACCAATCAGCCCCAGCATTTT. Its protein product is CASSASGTNQPQHF.

This clonotype was seen ten or more times. The rearrangement links TRBV28 to TRBJ2-1; D remains ambiguous. CDR1 is MDHEN and CDR2 is SYDVKM in the germline V gene. Trimming left V 8 bases short and J 7 bases short, with 9 bases between. CDR3 length: 11 amino acids. In DNA, the CDR3 is TGTGCCAGCTTCAGCTGGAATGAGCAGTTCTTC. Amino acids: CASFSWNEQFF.

The chain combines TRBV7-9 with TRBJ1-2; D unclear. The CDR3 is 17 amino acids. Germline V lookup: CDR1 SEHNR, CDR2 FQNEAQ (reference sequence). Trimming took off 3 bases at V and 1 base at J, with 18 bases between the two ends. Here the CDR3 DNA reads TGTGCCAGCAGCTTTCGGCTGTCAGGATACGTTAACTATGGCTACACCTTC. Its translation: CASSFRLSGYVNYGYTF.

Only a few counts were recorded for this clonotype. This chain links TRBV7-9 with TRBJ1-1; 12 nucleotides agree with TRBD1. Germline lookup yields CDR1 SEHNR and CDR2 FQNEAQ (reference sequence). The CDR3 loop spans 15 amino acids. Trimming took 4 bases from V and 5 from J; bases not matched to a gene: 5. The CDR3 region is CASSSGTGGKTEAFF. CDR3 sequence (DNA): TGTGCCAGCAGCTCGGGGACAGGGGGCAAAACTGAAGCTTTCTTT.

Only a few counts were recorded for this clonotype. V and J are TRBV20-1 and TRBJ2-3, with TRBD1 identical over 9 bases. The CDR3 has 15 amino acids. The V gene end was trimmed by 6 bases and the J gene end by 5 bases; junction bases not matched to a gene: 12. Germline loops: CDR1 DFQATT, CDR2 SNEGSKA (reference sequence). The CDR3 sequence is CSALPGTGIGDTQYF. The CDR3 DNA reads TGCAGTGCCCTTCCCGGGACAGGGATCGGAGATACGCAGTATTTT.

This clonotype is a singleton in its sample. The rearrangement links TRBV7-9 to TRBJ2-6, with a tentative D call TRBD2 (5 bases). This CDR3 comprises 17 residues. Germline V gives CDR1 SEHNR, CDR2 FQNEAQ (reference sequence). Trimming removed 2 bases at V and 1 base at J, with 12 bases between. CDR3 coding DNA: TGTGCCAGCAGCTTATCCGGGGTGAGGTCTGGGGCCAACGTCCTGACTTTC. Translation gives CASSLSGVRSGANVLTF. Full variable domain (missing parts from reference TRBV7-9 and TRBJ2-6): DTGVSQNPRHKITKRGQNVTFRCDPISEHNRLYWYRQTLGQGPEFLTYFQNEAQLEKSRLLSDRFSAERPKGSFSTLEIQRTEQGDSAMYLCASSLSGVRSGANVLTFGAGSRLTVL.

This clonotype occurred many times. This chain links TRBV7-2 with TRBJ1-1, with D unresolved. The germline CDR1 and CDR2 sequences are SGHTA and FQGNSA. Trimming cost V 4 bases and J 1 base, with 10 bases left between them. This CDR3 has 14 amino acids. This CDR3 reads CASSSWAGNTEAFF. The CDR3 region has the DNA TGTGCCAGCAGCTCTTGGGCGGGGAACACTGAAGCTTTCTTT. Using reference TRBV7-2 and TRBJ1-1 for the parts outside the CDR3, the full variable domain is GAGVSQSPSNKVTEKGKDVELRCDPISGHTALYWYRQSLGQGLEFLIYFQGNSAPDKSGLPSDRFSAERTGGSVSTLTIQRTQQEDSAVYLCASSSWAGNTEAFFGQGTRLTVV.

This clonotype was observed a few times. The chain links TRBV6-5 to TRBJ1-6; TRBD1 is a possible D gene (5 bases). Per the germline V gene, CDR1 is MNHEY and CDR2 is SVGAGI. With 3 bases removed from V and 1 base from J, the gap between germline ends came to 7 bases. The CDR3 totals 15 residues. This CDR3 is CASSYEGSYNSPLHF. In DNA, the CDR3 is TGTGCCAGCAGTTATGAGGGGTCCTATAATTCACCCCTCCACTTT.

The rearrangement links TRBV12-3 or TRBV12-4 to TRBJ1-2; D perhaps matches TRBD1 (6 bases). This CDR3 has 15 amino acids. With 5 bases removed from V and 5 bases from J, the gap between germline ends came to 18 bases. The CDR3 region has the DNA TGTGCCAGCAGTCAGGGGACGGGGGGGGAATATGGCTACACCTTC. As protein: CASSQGTGGEYGYTF.

The V gene is TRBV20-1, the J gene TRBJ2-3, with D tentatively TRBD2 (7 bases). Germline V gene sequence: CDR1 DFQATT, CDR2 SNEGSKA (reference sequence). The CDR3 loop spans 13 amino acids. V was shortened by 6 bases and J by 5 bases, with 15 bases between the two germline ends. CDR3 DNA: TGCAGTGCCGACCCTAGGGGGGGAGATACGCAGTATTTT. It translates to CSADPRGGDTQYF.

This clonotype has just a few counts. J is TRBJ2-7 and V is TRBV7-9; 7 bases fit TRBD1. Trimming cost V 5 bases and J 0 bases; bases outside gene matches: 10. This CDR3 spans 16 amino acids. Germline V gene data show CDR1 as SEHNR and CDR2 as FQNEAQ (reference sequence). This CDR3 is CASSPRQGQSSYEQYF. For the CDR3, the DNA is TGTGCCAGCAGCCCACGACAGGGCCAATCCTCCTACGAGCAGTACTTC.

On this clonotype: With a much larger clone just one base away, this may be a read error. The chain is built from TRBV20-1 and TRBJ2-1; 10 positions match TRBD2. Germline CDR1 and CDR2: DFQATT and SNEGSKA (reference sequence). The CDR3 is 14 amino acids. V was pared by 6 bases and J by 13 bases, with 15 bases of the junction left unmatched. The CDR3 DNA follows: TGCAGTGCCGAGAGCGGGAGGGCCAAAAACATTCAGTTCTTC. This encodes CSAESGRAKNIQFF.